These T cell receptor beta chains were read from a single sample in a study of T-cell reconstitution after alpha-beta-depleted transplantation in children. TCRdb analysed the PCR reads with MiXCR anew, one entry per CDR3 protein. The table records 60,000 to 70,000 distinct CDR3 sequences, around 4.7% of them present only once. This specimen was PBMCs, mostly from graft donor cells, taken 180 days after TCRalphabeta/CD19-depleted stem cell transplant. The receptors were sampled from a boy younger than two who had a stem cell transplant for acute myeloid leukemia, so the T cells may come from the graft donor. Both conserved end residues are part of each CDR3. The D gene is left open where the match is weak. Only part of the rows carry a size: once, few, many, or a class if the clone is expanded.

j_call: TRBJ1-1
v_call: TRBV20-1
d_call: .
clone_size: many
cdr3_aa: CSARDGPPRSRAFF
cdr3_nt: TGCAGTGCTAGAGATGGACCACCCCGCAGTAGAGCTTTCTTT

j_call: TRBJ2-3
v_call: TRBV4-1
d_call: .
clone_size: many
cdr3_aa: CASSRQGSGADTQYF
cdr3_nt: TGCGCCAGCAGCCGGCAGGGATCCGGAGCAGATACGCAGTATTTT

j_call: TRBJ1-5
v_call: TRBV7-5
d_call: .
clone_size: .
cdr3_aa: CSPVPAVNRASHYEPQHF
cdr3_nt: .

j_call: TRBJ1-2
v_call: TRBV12-3/TRBV12-4
d_call: .
clone_size: many
cdr3_aa: CASSRQANYGYTF
cdr3_nt: TGTGCCAGCAGCAGACAGGCTAACTATGGCTACACCTTC

j_call: TRBJ2-1
v_call: TRBV2
d_call: TRBD1
clone_size: many
cdr3_aa: CASSGPLGQGRNEQFF
cdr3_nt: TGTGCCAGCAGTGGCCCCCTTGGACAGGGGAGGAATGAGCAGTTCTTC

j_call: TRBJ1-2
v_call: TRBV29-1
d_call: .
clone_size: many
cdr3_aa: CSTISHRDGYTF
cdr3_nt: TGCAGCACCATTAGCCACAGGGATGGCTACACCTTC

j_call: TRBJ2-3
v_call: TRBV12-5
d_call: .
clone_size: many
cdr3_aa: CASGCRTADTDTQYF
cdr3_nt: TGTGCTAGTGGTTGCCGGACAGCGGACACAGATACGCAGTATTTT

j_call: TRBJ2-5
v_call: TRBV20-1
d_call: .
clone_size: many
cdr3_aa: CSASDQWRGPQETQYF
cdr3_nt: TGCAGTGCTAGTGACCAATGGCGGGGGCCCCAAGAGACCCAGTACTTC

j_call: TRBJ1-3
v_call: TRBV20-1
d_call: TRBD1
clone_size: many
cdr3_aa: CSASRQGFGNTIYF
cdr3_nt: TGCAGTGCTAGTCGACAGGGCTTCGGAAACACCATATATTTT

j_call: TRBJ1-4
v_call: TRBV20-1
d_call: .
clone_size: many
cdr3_aa: CSAWDGALNEKLFF
cdr3_nt: TGCAGTGCTTGGGACGGGGCCTTGAACGAAAAACTGTTTTTT

j_call: TRBJ1-2
v_call: TRBV7-2
d_call: .
clone_size: many
cdr3_aa: CASSPRGGGIEGYTF
cdr3_nt: TGTGCCAGCAGCCCTCGAGGAGGGGGAATTGAAGGCTACACCTTC

j_call: TRBJ2-5
v_call: TRBV7-2
d_call: TRBD2
clone_size: many
cdr3_aa: CASSWGGTQYF
cdr3_nt: TGTGCCAGCAGCTGGGGGGGGACCCAGTACTTC

j_call: TRBJ2-3
v_call: TRBV12-3/TRBV12-4
d_call: .
clone_size: many
cdr3_aa: CASSFGADTQYF
cdr3_nt: TGTGCCAGCAGTTTTGGAGCAGATACGCAGTATTTT

j_call: TRBJ2-5
v_call: TRBV20-1
d_call: TRBD2
clone_size: many
cdr3_aa: CSASGIGRSNQETQYF
cdr3_nt: TGCAGTGCCTCCGGGATCGGGAGGTCAAATCAAGAGACCCAGTACTTC

j_call: TRBJ1-1
v_call: TRBV5-1
d_call: .
clone_size: many
cdr3_aa: CASSSGSTEAFF
cdr3_nt: TGCGCCAGCAGCTCAGGGTCCACTGAAGCTTTCTTT

j_call: TRBJ2-1
v_call: TRBV28
d_call: .
clone_size: many
cdr3_aa: CASSLSSPKEQFF
cdr3_nt: TGTGCCAGCAGTTTATCCAGCCCCAAAGAGCAGTTCTTC

j_call: TRBJ2-3
v_call: TRBV28
d_call: TRBD2
clone_size: many
cdr3_aa: CASSLGVRGGSKWDTQYF
cdr3_nt: TGTGCCAGCAGTTTAGGGGTTCGGGGGGGGAGTAAGTGGGATACGCAGTATTTT

j_call: TRBJ2-1
v_call: TRBV6-5
d_call: TRBD2
clone_size: many
cdr3_aa: CASSFRRGGGNEQFF
cdr3_nt: TGTGCCAGCAGTTTCCGCCGGGGGGGCGGGAATGAGCAGTTCTTC

j_call: TRBJ2-3
v_call: TRBV10-3
d_call: TRBD2
clone_size: many
cdr3_aa: CAISVSSGVITDTQYF
cdr3_nt: TGTGCCATCAGTGTATCGAGCGGGGTGATCACAGATACGCAGTATTTT

j_call: TRBJ2-7
v_call: TRBV4-1
d_call: TRBD1
clone_size: many
cdr3_aa: CASSQVGQHNEQYF
cdr3_nt: TGCGCCAGCAGCCAAGTGGGACAGCACAACGAGCAGTACTTC

j_call: TRBJ2-5
v_call: TRBV9
d_call: .
clone_size: many
cdr3_aa: CASSVVPHELQETQYF
cdr3_nt: TGTGCCAGCAGCGTAGTACCACACGAATTACAAGAGACCCAGTACTTC

j_call: TRBJ2-3
v_call: TRBV2
d_call: TRBD2
clone_size: many
cdr3_aa: CASSVGLAVGTDTQYF
cdr3_nt: TGTGCCAGCAGTGTCGGACTAGCGGTTGGCACAGATACGCAGTATTTT

j_call: TRBJ2-1
v_call: TRBV5-5
d_call: .
clone_size: many
cdr3_aa: CASSIESSYNEQFF
cdr3_nt: TGTGCCAGCAGCATAGAGAGCTCCTACAATGAGCAGTTCTTC

j_call: TRBJ2-2
v_call: TRBV12-3/TRBV12-4
d_call: .
clone_size: many
cdr3_aa: CASSLFSPGELFF
cdr3_nt: TGTGCCAGCAGTTTGTTTTCTCCCGGGGAGCTGTTTTTT

j_call: TRBJ2-2
v_call: TRBV5-1
d_call: .
clone_size: many
cdr3_aa: CASSSWEGPTGELFF
cdr3_nt: TGCGCCAGCAGCTCTTGGGAAGGGCCCACCGGGGAGCTGTTTTTT